This T cell receptor beta chain was identified in a study of CD8 T cells in Susac syndrome. Germline assignment: CDR1 SGHDT and CDR2 YYEEEE. CDR3 length: 14 residues. The V end lost 5 bases, the J end lost 4 bases, and 15 bases lay between the germline ends. Study-wide results and caveats: As the study acknowledged, the number of individuals in its TCR sequencing and HLA analysis was relatively small.

TCR beta from blood CD8+ and CD4+ T cells was sequenced. The study used treatment-naive patients who had stable or active relapsing-remitting disease as multiple sclerosis controls. As for this clonotype: What it binds is unknown.

An amount of RNA that ranged from roughly 0.45 to 1 ug was reverse transcribed with random hexamers. By means of immunoSEQ multiplex PCR, TCR beta CDR3 spanning 54 Vbeta and 13 Jbeta underwent amplification. TCRdb itself ran the immunoSEQ multiplex PCR reads through MiXCR, one entry per CDR3 protein. The sample comprises a few hundred thousand distinct CDR3 sequences, over 90% of which are singletons, and around 0.082% rests with the top ten. V gene TRBV5-6 combines with J gene TRBJ1-2, with D maybe TRBD1 (5 bases). The sequence derives from a human donor with multiple sclerosis. Sequenced material: CD4+ T cells from PBMCs. CDR3 amino acids: CASRPLGGGYGYTF. CDR3 bases: TGTGCCAGCAGGCCATTGGGGGGAGGCTATGGCTACACCTTC.